Following are 5 T cell receptor beta chains from one sample sequenced in a study of identical twins. TCRdb reanalysed the 5' RACE reads using MiXCR and keeps one entry per CDR3 protein. This table has 690,000 or so distinct CDR3 sequences, approximately 6% appearing once. Material: naive T cells sorted from blood. The receptors come from a man between 18 and 35 years old in good health.

This clonotype was seen many times. CDR3 DNA sequence: TGTGCCACCAGCAGAGTGACAGGGGCCAAAAACATTCAGTACTTC. Its translation: CATSRVTGAKNIQYF. The chain is built from TRBV15 and TRBJ2-4; 7 bases agree with TRBD1. V gave up 1 base and J gave up 1 base; unmatched junction bases: 1. Germline V gene data show CDR1 as LNHNV and CDR2 as YYDKDF (reference sequence). CDR3 length equals 15 residues.

This clonotype was observed many times. The V gene is TRBV12-3 or TRBV12-4, the J gene TRBJ1-1; the D is unclear. Trimming left V 7 bases short and J 0 bases short, with 6 bases between. This CDR3 has 12 residues. CDR3 coding DNA: TGTGCCAGCAACCGGGTGAACACTGAAGCTTTCTTT. Translation: CASNRVNTEAFF.

The gene calls are TRBV6-5 and TRBJ2-5; TRBD2 is a possible D gene (5 bases). With 2 bases removed from V and 0 bases from J, the gap between germline ends came to 13 bases. The CDR3 is 16 amino acids. CDR1 and CDR2 from the germline V gene are MNHEY and SVGAGI. CDR3 sequence: CASSYATPGYQETQYF. The CDR3 DNA reads as TGTGCCAGCAGTTACGCGACACCGGGGTACCAAGAGACCCAGTACTTC.

The chain recombines TRBV19 with TRBJ2-1; 7 bases match TRBD1. Germline CDR1 reads LNHDA; CDR2 reads SQIVND (reference sequence). The CDR3 consists of 16 residues. With 1 base clipped from V and 2 bases from J, the junction kept 5 bases outside the gene matches. The CDR3 DNA reads as TGTGCCAGTAGTATAGGGAGAGGGGGCGCCTACAATGAGCAGTTCTTC. Translation: CASSIGRGGAYNEQFF.

This clonotype was seen a few times. The genes are TRBV10-3 and TRBJ2-6; TRBD1 matches at 9 bases. In germline, CDR1 is ENHRY, CDR2 SYGVKD. This CDR3 contains 15 residues. The V and J ends lost 4 bases and 2 bases, in that order; junction bases with no gene match: 0. In nucleotides, the CDR3 is TGTGCCATCAGTGGACAGGGGGCTGGGGCCAACGTCCTGACTTTC. It specifies CAISGQGAGANVLTF.